This is a list of T cell receptor beta chains from one sample in a study of regulatory T cells in long-lasting Graves disease. One entry per CDR3 protein, called by TCRdb with MiXCR from the multiplex PCR reads. The sample lists some 410,000 distinct CDR3 sequences; roughly 15% were seen once. The data also belong to a second study, concerning T cells in Graves' hyperthyroidism and ophthalmopathy.

The source was peripheral blood mononuclear cells (PBMCs), collected at new diagnosis, from a patient treated with antithyroid drugs. These receptors came from a young woman with Graves disease. CDR3s include the opening cysteine and the closing phenylalanine or tryptophan. The D gene is left open where the match is weak. Clone size is given for some rows only: seen once, a few or many times, or a class if the clone is expanded.

d_call clone_size j_call v_call cdr3_nt cdr3_aa
. many TRBJ2-2 TRBV3-1 TGTGCCAGCAGCCATAGCCAGGACGCGTACTCCGGGGAGCTGTTTTTT CASSHSQDAYSGELFF
. few TRBJ2-3 TRBV6-1 TGTGCCAGCAGAAAAGAGCGGAGGGGCACAGATACGCAGTATTTT CASRKERRGTDTQYF
TRBD2 few TRBJ2-1 TRBV6-1 TGTGCCAGCAAGGGAGCGGGACTAGCCTCGATTCATGAGCAGTTCTTC CASKGAGLASIHEQFF
. many TRBJ1-5 TRBV20-1 TGCAGTGCTAGGGCAGAAAATCAGCCCCAGCATTTT CSARAENQPQHF
TRBD2 . TRBJ2-1 TRBV19 TGTGCCAGTAGTATAGGCCCCGTCGGCGGGAGTTACAATGAGCAGTTCTTC CASSIGPVGGSYNEQFF
. few TRBJ2-5 TRBV7-3 TGTGCCAGCAGCGGTAACCGAGACTCACCGTCCCAGTACTTC CASSGNRDSPSQYF
. many TRBJ2-2 TRBV18 TGTGCCAGCTCACCAAGCTACCGGGAGCTGTTTTTT CASSPSYRELFF
TRBD1 . TRBJ2-5 TRBV28 TGTGCCAGCAGTTTGCCAGGGACAGGGGGAGAGACCCAGTACTTC CASSLPGTGGETQYF
. many TRBJ1-4 TRBV28 TGTGCCAGCAGTAGGGCGGAACTGTTTTTT CASSRAELFF
. many TRBJ1-5 TRBV4-1 TGCGCCAGCAGCCGAACCATGGGGGAAGGGGAATTTGGTCAGCCCCAGCATTTT CASSRTMGEGEFGQPQHF
. . TRBJ1-2 TRBV6-5 TGTGCCAGCAGTTACTCAGGGGCCCACAGTGTTAACTATGGCTACACCTTC CASSYSGAHSVNYGYTF
. . TRBJ1-2 TRBV27 TGTGCCAGCAATCCAGCCGGGGGGCAACTATATGGCTACACCTTC CASNPAGGQLYGYTF
TRBD2 many TRBJ2-1 TRBV2 TGTGCCAGATCCCGACTAGCGGGAGGTGGTGAGCAGTTCTTC CARSRLAGGGEQFF
TRBD2 few TRBJ2-1 TRBV30 TGTGCCTGGAGTGCATCCGGGGGGAATGAGCAGTTCTTC CAWSASGGNEQFF
. many TRBJ2-1 TRBV28 TGTGCCAGCGGGATGAATGAGCAGTTCTTC CASGMNEQFF
. few TRBJ2-1 TRBV6-2/TRBV6-3 TGTGCCAGCAGTTTAGGGGGGGGGGGGAGGATGAATGAGCAGTTCTTC CASSLGGGGRMNEQFF
TRBD2 few TRBJ2-1 TRBV10-1 TGCGCCAGCAGCTCTAGCGGGAGAAACAATGAGCAGTTCTTC CASSSSGRNNEQFF
TRBD2 many TRBJ2-7 TRBV11-2 TGTGCCAGCAGCTCCCTAGCGGGAGGGCGGGCCGAGCAGTACTTC CASSSLAGGRAEQYF
TRBD1 few TRBJ1-1 TRBV7-2 TGTGCCAGCAGCCCCCGGACAGGCGTTAACACTGAAGCTTTCTTT CASSPRTGVNTEAFF
TRBD2 many TRBJ2-1 TRBV7-3 TGTGCCAGCAGCCCGGGACTAGTCAGCGACAATGAGCAGTTCTTC CASSPGLVSDNEQFF
TRBD1 many TRBJ1-5 TRBV12-3/TRBV12-4 TGTGCCAGCAGCCTAGACAGGGCAGGTAGTCAGCCCCAGCATTTT CASSLDRAGSQPQHF
TRBD1 many TRBJ2-5 TRBV28 TGTGCCAGCAGCCCAGGGGGTGGGGAGACCCAGTACTTC CASSPGGGETQYF
TRBD2 many TRBJ2-7 TRBV18 TGTGCCAGCTCACCACCGGGACTAGCGGGAAACGAGCAGTACTTC CASSPPGLAGNEQYF
TRBD2 many TRBJ2-2 TRBV24-1 TGTGCCACCAGTGATTTACTAGCGGGAGATCTCGGGGAGCTGTTTTTT CATSDLLAGDLGELFF
. many TRBJ2-1 TRBV18 TGTGCCAGCTCACAGGACCCGAACAGCAATGAGCAGTTCTTC CASSQDPNSNEQFF
TRBD2 many TRBJ2-3 TRBV24-1 TGTGCCACCAGTGACCCCGGGACTAGCGGATGGAGAGATACGCAGTATTTT CATSDPGTSGWRDTQYF
. . TRBJ2-2 TRBV5-1 TGCGCCAGCAGCGTGAGTGGCACCAAGACCGGGGAGCTGTTTTTT CASSVSGTKTGELFF
. many TRBJ2-3 TRBV12-3/TRBV12-4 TGTGCCAGCACCTTAAGCATAGCAGCTAGCACAGATACGCAGTATTTT CASTLSIAASTDTQYF
. many TRBJ2-5 TRBV29-1 TGCAGCGCTCGCCTGCCCGCAATCGGAGAGACCCAGTACTTC CSARLPAIGETQYF
. many TRBJ1-4 TRBV20-1 TGCAGTGCTAGAGGACAGTCAAGGAGGGAAAAACTGTTTTTT CSARGQSRREKLFF
. . TRBJ1-2 TRBV2 TGTGCCAGCAGCCTCAAAGGCTATGGCTACACCTTC CASSLKGYGYTF
TRBD1 many TRBJ2-1 TRBV2 TGTGCCAGCTCTAGGGGGCCTATCAATGAGCAGTTCTTC CASSRGPINEQFF
. many TRBJ2-1 TRBV20-1 TGCAGTGCTCTGAGGCTAGCCCATGAGCAGTTCTTC CSALRLAHEQFF
TRBD1 few TRBJ1-2 TRBV18 TGTGCCAGCTCAGAGGGACAGGGACATGGCTACACCTTC CASSEGQGHGYTF
TRBD1 many TRBJ2-7 TRBV15 TGTGCCACCAGCAGAGTTGGGACAGGGCAGAGATTTGAGCAGTACTTC CATSRVGTGQRFEQYF
. few TRBJ2-7 TRBV9 TGTGCCAGCAGCCCTATGGGGGCGGGCGGCTACGAGCAGTACTTC CASSPMGAGGYEQYF
. . TRBJ1-5 TRBV7-2 TGTGCCAGCAGCTTAGTTGGGCAGGCGAGATATAGCAATCAGCCCCAGCATTTT CASSLVGQARYSNQPQHF
TRBD2 many TRBJ2-3 TRBV28 TGTGCCAGCAGTTCCACCCCGGGAGGAGTAGATACGCAGTATTTT CASSSTPGGVDTQYF
TRBD1 many TRBJ1-2 TRBV15 TGTGCCACCAGCAGAGATCGTGGGACAGGGAATGGCTACACCTTC CATSRDRGTGNGYTF
. many TRBJ2-3 TRBV12-3/TRBV12-4 TGTGCCAGCAGTTTCGGCGGATGGACAGATACGCAGTATTTT CASSFGGWTDTQYF
. . TRBJ2-6 TRBV6-1 TGTGCCAGCTACCCAGGCTCCCGGGCCAACGTCCTGACTTTC CASYPGSRANVLTF
. many TRBJ1-5 TRBV4-1 TGCGCCAGCAGCCAGGGTCGGGGGAGAGATCAGCCCCAGCATTTT CASSQGRGRDQPQHF
TRBD1 few TRBJ2-7 TRBV6-2/TRBV6-3 TGTGCCAGCAGTTACCACGGGACAGCTAGCTCCTACGAGCAGTACTTC CASSYHGTASSYEQYF
TRBD2 few TRBJ2-3 TRBV6-6 TGTGTCAGCAGTTACTCGGGGACTAGCGGTTCTAGCACAGATACGCAGTATTTT CVSSYSGTSGSSTDTQYF
TRBD1 . TRBJ2-3 TRBV7-2 TGTGCCAGCGGCTCCCTCCTAGGGGGACAGGGGGATTTTTTATCAGATACGCAGTATTTT CASGSLLGGQGDFLSDTQYF